The rows below give T cell receptor beta chains drawn from one sample of a study of cytomegalovirus exposure and HLA in healthy donors. Profiled with immunoSEQ multiplex PCR; TCRdb holds only in-frame clones, not every one. This table has just under 150,000 clones, roughly 87% appearing once. The sequenced sample was PBMCs. The receptors were gathered from a man aged 18 to 30 in good health and CMV-seropositive. Each CDR3 is given with its conserved first and last residue. The D gene is left open where the match is weak. Rows give clone size only sometimes, using once, few, many, or a class for an expanded clone.

TRBJ1-2,-,TRBD1,TRBV19,CASIDTGGYYGYTF,TGTGCCAGTATCGACACAGGGGGGTACTATGGCTACACCTTC
TRBJ1-6,few,-,TRBV19,CASSIQGNSPLHF,TGTGCCAGTAGTATTCAGGGAAATTCACCCCTCCACTTT
TRBJ1-1,once,-,TRBV19,CASSIALGASNTEAFF,TGTGCCAGTAGTATAGCTTTAGGGGCCAGTAACACTGAAGCTTTCTTT
TRBJ1-2,-,-,TRBV5-1,CASSRGAGSTYGYTF,TGCGCCAGCAGCCGGGGGGCAGGGTCTACCTATGGCTACACCTTC
TRBJ1-2,-,-,TRBV7-2,CASSRGGGYGYTF,TGTGCCAGCAGCCGCGGGGGGGGATATGGCTACACCTTC
TRBJ2-3,-,TRBD1,TRBV15,CATSRYGTGQRDTQYF,TGTGCCACCAGCAGATACGGGACAGGACAAAGGGATACGCAGTATTTT
TRBJ2-7,-,-,TRBV11-2,CASSLDPGSYEQYF,TGTGCCAGCAGCTTAGATCCAGGCAGTTACGAGCAGTACTTC
TRBJ1-4,-,TRBD1,TRBV6-1,CASRRQGVGEKLFF,TGTGCCAGCAGACGACAGGGTGTCGGTGAAAAACTGTTTTTT
TRBJ2-2,-,-,TRBV5-6,CASSTTGPTGELFF,TGTGCCAGCAGCACAACAGGGCCCACCGGGGAGCTGTTTTTT
TRBJ1-2,-,TRBD1,TRBV29-1,CSVGEDRGDGYTF,TGCAGCGTTGGCGAGGACAGGGGCGATGGCTACACCTTC
TRBJ1-3,once,TRBD1,TRBV9,CASSVRTGRAIYF,TGTGCCAGCAGCGTTCGGACAGGCAGAGCCATATATTTT
TRBJ2-2,-,-,TRBV14,CASSIDRRNTGELFF,TGTGCCAGCAGCATAGACAGGAGGAACACCGGGGAGCTGTTTTTT
TRBJ2-5,-,-,TRBV5-4,CASSQDSQETQYF,TGTGCCAGCAGCCAAGACAGCCAAGAGACCCAGTACTTC
TRBJ2-5,-,-,TRBV27,CASSLSRVGETQYF,TGTGCCAGCAGTTTAAGCAGGGTCGGGGAGACCCAGTACTTC
TRBJ1-2,-,-,TRBV28,CASTPLSGGDYGYTF,TGTGCCAGCACCCCCCTATCAGGAGGGGACTATGGCTACACCTTC
TRBJ1-1,-,TRBD1,TRBV19,CASSHDRGVNTEAFF,TGTGCCAGTAGTCACGACAGGGGCGTGAACACTGAAGCTTTCTTT
TRBJ2-7,once,TRBD1,TRBV5-1,CASSLDGQGREQYF,TGCGCCAGCAGCTTGGACGGACAGGGACGCGAGCAGTACTTC
TRBJ2-2,once,-,TRBV27,CASRESPITGELFF,TGTGCCAGCCGAGAGTCCCCTATCACCGGGGAGCTGTTTTTT
TRBJ2-7,-,TRBD1,TRBV18,CASSALGTEPTLQYF,TGTGCCAGCTCAGCCCTTGGGACAGAACCGACGCTGCAGTACTTC
TRBJ2-7,-,-,TRBV5-1,CASSSMTGENEQYF,TGCGCCAGCAGCTCCATGACGGGGGAGAACGAGCAGTACTTC
TRBJ2-5,-,TRBD2,TRBV6-6,CAGGALAGDETQYF,TGTGCCGGAGGGGCATTAGCGGGGGACGAGACCCAGTACTTC
TRBJ2-1,-,TRBD2,TRBV18,CASSPPLAGNNEQFF,TGTGCCAGCTCACCACCACTAGCGGGTAACAATGAGCAGTTCTTC
TRBJ2-7,-,TRBD2,TRBV28,CASSLQGLAGEHEQYF,TGTGCCAGCAGCCTCCAAGGACTAGCGGGAGAGCACGAGCAGTACTTC
TRBJ2-5,-,-,TRBV7-9,CASSLQGSAETQYF,TGTGCCAGCAGTCTACAGGGATCTGCCGAGACCCAGTACTTC
TRBJ1-5,-,-,TRBV7-9,CASSPPGLDNQPQHF,TGTGCCAGCAGCCCCCCGGGACTCGATAATCAGCCCCAGCATTTT
TRBJ2-1,-,TRBD2,TRBV5-1,CASSFSLAGANEQFF,TGCGCCAGCAGCTTCAGTCTAGCGGGAGCCAATGAGCAGTTCTTC
TRBJ1-2,-,TRBD1,TRBV7-2,CASSPTGTVYGYTF,TGTGCCAGCAGCCCAACCGGGACAGTCTATGGCTACACCTTC
TRBJ2-2,-,-,TRBV5-1,CASSSGTLNTGELFF,TGCGCCAGCAGCTCCGGGACACTTAACACCGGGGAGCTGTTTTTT
TRBJ2-3,few,-,TRBV9,CASSSGGTDTQYF,TGTGCCAGCAGCTCGGGGGGCACAGATACGCAGTATTTT
TRBJ2-7,-,-,TRBV5-1,CASSQRAGLMQHEQYF,TGCGCCAGCAGCCAACGGGCGGGGTTGATGCAACACGAGCAGTACTTC
TRBJ1-4,-,-,TRBV30,CAWSGGVEKLFF,TGTGCCTGGAGCGGTGGAGTCGAAAAACTGTTTTTT
TRBJ1-1,-,-,TRBV19,CASIHALGAPTEAFF,TGTGCCAGTATCCATGCTTTGGGGGCTCCCACTGAAGCTTTCTTT
TRBJ2-1,-,TRBD2,TRBV5-1,CASSLGTSGNEQFF,TGCGCCAGCAGTTTGGGGACTAGCGGAAATGAGCAGTTCTTC
TRBJ2-2,-,-,TRBV6-5,CASSPFLTGELFF,TGTGCCAGCAGCCCCTTCCTTACCGGGGAGCTGTTTTTT
TRBJ2-7,few,-,TRBV6-1,CASQGYEQYF,TGTGCCAGCCAGGGATACGAGCAGTACTTC
TRBJ2-1,-,TRBD2,TRBV6-4,CASSDSSGGADNEQFF,TGTGCCAGCAGTGACTCCAGCGGGGGGGCTGACAATGAGCAGTTCTTC
TRBJ1-2,-,-,TRBV28,CASSSMDSSDGYTF,TGTGCCAGCAGTTCGATGGACAGTTCGGATGGCTACACCTTC
TRBJ2-7,-,TRBD2,TRBV29-1,CSVLAGVGEQYF,TGCAGCGTACTAGCGGGAGTAGGTGAGCAGTACTTC
TRBJ2-7,-,TRBD1,TRBV15,CATRDSYEQYF,TGTGCCACCCGGGACAGCTACGAGCAGTACTTC
TRBJ1-2,-,-,TRBV6-6,CASSYSQGGGVDGYTF,TGTGCCAGCAGTTACTCCCAGGGTGGCGGAGTTGATGGCTACACCTTC
TRBJ2-5,-,TRBD1,TRBV9,CASSVSGTDGETQYF,TGTGCCAGCAGCGTATCGGGGACAGATGGAGAGACCCAGTACTTC
TRBJ2-1,-,TRBD2,TRBV27,CASSALLLTSGGYNEQFF,TGTGCCAGCAGTGCTCTCTTGTTGACTAGCGGGGGGTACAATGAGCAGTTCTTC
TRBJ1-4,-,-,TRBV7-2,CASSLVLGATNEKLFF,TGTGCCAGCAGCTTAGTCTTGGGAGCGACTAATGAAAAACTGTTTTTT
TRBJ2-7,once,-,TRBV5-1,CASSLVTGPNYEQYF,TGCGCCAGCAGCTTGGTTACAGGGCCAAACTACGAGCAGTACTTC
TRBJ1-4,-,TRBD1,TRBV7-6,CASSGGGGEKLFF,TGTGCCAGCAGCGGAGGGGGCGGTGAAAAACTGTTTTTT
TRBJ1-1,-,-,TRBV6-1,CASSDPTGGVEAFF,TGTGCCAGCAGTGATCCTACAGGAGGGGTTGAAGCTTTCTTT